This TCR beta chain was recorded in a study of blood T cell repertoires in COVID-19. Across the study: Donors in the United States, Italy and Spain gave samples during acute or convalescent COVID-19. From T cells, B-cell-depleted T cells, or PBMCs came the material, which was cDNA or gDNA.

Germline lookup yields CDR1 GTSNPN and CDR2 SVGIG (reference sequence). The junction had 11 bases not matched to a gene; V was cut back by 3 bases and J by 5 bases. This CDR3 spans 15 amino acids. Original processing notes: Estimates of nucleated cell counts were drawn from the amplification of reference gene primers. Measured with immunoSEQ multiplex PCR; TCRdb has only the in-frame clones, and not every one. That table gives V, J and clone size, and the DNA gave D and trimming. This sample has hundreds of thousands of clones, with about 86% found just once. Input material: peripheral blood. This receptor was taken from a man between 60 and 70 years old who had recovered from COVID-19. V gene TRBV30 combines with J gene TRBJ2-7, with TRBD1 matching over 9 bases. Here the CDR3 DNA reads TGTGCCTGGAGGGGATGGGACAGGGTGAAAGACGAGCAGTACTTC. It yields the protein CAWRGWDRVKDEQYF.